Shown below are 30 T cell receptor beta chains from a single sample sequenced in a study of OX40 agonist ivuxolimab in advanced cancers. Using immunoSEQ multiplex PCR, the repertoire was profiled, and TCRdb retains in-frame clones only, with some absent. The sample has about 66,000 clones, about 90% seen once; the top ten hold about 0.31%. The specimen was CD4+ or CD8+ T cells sorted from blood, collected in a trial of the OX40 agonist ivuxolimab. Every receptor here comes from an adult with an advanced solid tumor such as melanoma, head and neck, liver or kidney cancer.

This chain connects TRBV5-1 to TRBJ2-1, with 14 nucleotides matching TRBD2. V lost 2 bases, J lost 0 bases, and 7 bases stayed unmatched. CDR3 length: 19 residues. Germline CDR1 reads SGHRS; CDR2 reads YFSETQ. The CDR3 protein is CASSFLGLAGASSYNEQFF. The CDR3 DNA reads TGCGCCAGCAGCTTTCTGGGACTAGCGGGGGCGAGCTCCTACAATGAGCAGTTCTTC.

A few counts support this clone. The chain uses TRBV9 and TRBJ2-1; 9 bases align to TRBD1. The junction had 8 bases not matched to a gene; V was cut back by 0 bases and J by 4 bases. The CDR3 loop spans 17 amino acids. Germline CDR1 reads SGDLS; CDR2 reads YYNGEE. CDR3 residues: CASSVDGGTGKYNEQFF. The CDR3 DNA follows: TGTGCCAGCAGCGTAGACGGGGGGACAGGGAAGTACAATGAGCAGTTCTTC.

V and J are TRBV6-1 and TRBJ2-5; possible D gene TRBD1, 6 bases. CDR1 MNHNS and CDR2 SASEGT come from the germline V gene. This CDR3 comprises 14 residues. The germline V and J ends were trimmed by 8 bases and 7 bases, with 20 bases remaining between them. CDR3 nucleotide sequence: TGTGCCAGCGATAGTGGGACACGAAAAGGGACCCAGTACTTC. This codes for CASDSGTRKGTQYF.

This clone was counted a single time. The chain carries TRBV11-2 and TRBJ2-7; 8 positions agree with TRBD2. The CDR3 has 16 residues. V was pared by 7 bases and J by 3 bases, with 14 bases of the junction left unmatched. The germline gives CDR1 SGHAT, CDR2 FQNNGV. The CDR3 loop reads CASKKAGDGGVYEQYF. As DNA, the CDR3 is TGTGCCAGCAAAAAAGCGGGGGACGGAGGGGTCTACGAGCAGTACTTC.

The chain employs TRBV5-5 and TRBJ1-2; D may be TRBD1 (6 bases). This CDR3 has 16 residues. Trimming cost V 3 bases and J 3 bases, with 18 bases left between them. Germline-derived CDR1 and CDR2 are SGHKS and YYEKEE (reference sequence). The CDR3 region is CASSSNRDTSHYGYTF. CDR3 nucleotide sequence: TGTGCCAGCAGCTCGAACCGGGACACCTCCCACTATGGCTACACCTTC.

V usage is TRBV4-2 and J usage is TRBJ2-1; 13 bases are shared with TRBD2. The CDR3 spans 16 residues. CDR1 LGHNA and CDR2 YNFKEQ come from the germline V gene. V was pared by 4 bases and J by 9 bases, with 9 bases of the junction left unmatched. CDR3 in amino acids: CASSPGLAGVVSEQFF. The CDR3, as DNA: TGTGCCAGCAGCCCAGGACTAGCGGGAGTCGTTAGTGAGCAGTTCTTC.

The rearrangement uses TRBV6-5 and TRBJ2-7, with 12 bases aligning to TRBD2. The CDR3 runs 14 residues. Trimming removed 7 bases from V and 7 bases from J; junction bases left unmatched: 8. CDR1 is MNHEY, CDR2 SVGAGI, per germline. The CDR3 here is CASNLAGGPNEQYF. In nucleotides, the CDR3 is TGTGCCAGCAACCTAGCGGGAGGGCCGAATGAGCAGTACTTC.

The rearrangement links TRBV6-5 to TRBJ2-3; D remains ambiguous. This CDR3 is 14 amino acids long. Deletions cut 6 bases from V and 2 bases from J, with 12 bases between. Germline V gene lookup returns CDR1 MNHEY and CDR2 SVGAGI. CDR3 bases: TGTGCCAGCAGCAGACGGAGCATCACAGATACGCAGTATTTT. Its translation: CASSRRSITDTQYF.

The chain has TRBV19 and TRBJ2-5; D is unresolved. Deletions cut 6 bases from V and 2 bases from J, with 16 bases between. The CDR3 has 15 residues. Looked up from germline, CDR1 is LNHDA and CDR2 is SQIVND (reference sequence). CDR3 amino acids: CASSNGRRIQETQYF. CDR3 coding DNA: TGTGCCAGTAGCAACGGACGGCGAATTCAAGAGACCCAGTACTTC.

This clone showed up just once. The chain employs TRBV4-1 and TRBJ2-5; a possible D gene is TRBD2 (6 bases). Deletions cut 3 bases from V and 2 bases from J, with 10 bases between. Germline lookup yields CDR1 MGHRA and CDR2 YSYEKL. This CDR3 spans 14 amino acids. CDR3 DNA: TGCGCCAGCAGCCAGGGGACTCATCAAGAGACCCAGTACTTC. The encoded protein is CASSQGTHQETQYF.

The J gene is TRBJ1-2, the V gene TRBV19, with D possibly matching TRBD1 (6 bases). The germline V and J ends were trimmed by 3 bases and 2 bases, with 13 bases remaining between them. The CDR3 length is 15 residues. Germline V gene data show CDR1 as LNHDA and CDR2 as SQIVND (reference sequence). The CDR3 reads CASSMAAGGNYGYTF. CDR3 in DNA: TGTGCCAGTAGTATGGCTGCCGGGGGCAACTATGGCTACACCTTC.

The chain combines TRBV7-6 with TRBJ2-2; TRBD2 aligns across 14 bases. Germline CDR1 reads SGHVS; CDR2 reads FNYEAQ. The CDR3 runs to 18 residues. The junction had 5 bases not matched to a gene; V was cut back by 5 bases and J by 0 bases. The CDR3 reads CASSPGTSGSSNTGELFF. The DNA of the CDR3 is TGTGCCAGCAGCCCCGGGACTAGCGGGAGCTCGAACACCGGGGAGCTGTTTTTT.

The chain employs TRBV19 and TRBJ2-7; TRBD1 is a possible D gene (5 bases). Trimming shortened V by 3 bases and J by 6 bases, and 18 bases separated the two germline ends. Per germline, CDR1 LNHDA and CDR2 SQIVND (reference sequence). CDR3 length: 15 residues. The chain's CDR3 is CASSIRVGPALEQYF. CDR3 bases: TGTGCCAGTAGTATCAGGGTCGGCCCAGCCCTCGAGCAGTACTTC.

This clone has only one observation. J is TRBJ2-2 and V is TRBV2, with D uncertain. V gave up 7 bases and J gave up 0 bases, with 9 bases separating them. Germline V gene data show CDR1 as SNHLY and CDR2 as FYNNEI. This CDR3 contains 14 residues. This CDR3 reads CASKTDSNTGELFF. CDR3 DNA sequence: TGTGCCAGCAAGACGGATTCGAACACCGGGGAGCTGTTTTTT.

The chain links TRBV30 to TRBJ2-3, with 8 bases aligning to TRBD2. V shed 6 bases, J shed 2 bases, and the junction held 7 bases outside the gene matches. The germline CDR1 and CDR2 sequences are GTSNPN and SVGIG (reference sequence). There are 14 residues in the CDR3. The CDR3 protein is CACQFSGTTDTQYF. Written as DNA, the CDR3 is TGTGCCTGCCAGTTTAGCGGGACCACAGATACGCAGTATTTT.

The V call is TRBV30, the J call TRBJ1-2; D is undetermined. Trimming shortened V by 8 bases and J by 0 bases, and 25 bases separated the two germline ends. This CDR3 is 17 amino acids long. From germline, CDR1 is GTSNPN and CDR2 SVGIG (reference sequence). The CDR3 bases are TGTGCCCTGGATTCCACCGGTCGGGGTCTAGCTAACTATGGCTACACCTTC. It specifies CALDSTGRGLANYGYTF.

This clone has only a few counts. This sequence joins TRBV14 and TRBJ1-4; D gene uncertain. CDR3 size: 15 residues. Between the trimmed V and J ends, which lost 3 bases and 3 bases, there was a span of 11 bases. The germline V gene has CDR1 SGHDN and CDR2 FVKESK. The CDR3 reads CASSHREWANEKLFF. CDR3 DNA sequence: TGTGCCAGCAGCCATCGGGAGTGGGCTAATGAAAAACTGTTTTTT.

CDR3 sequence (DNA): TGTGCCAGCAGGGGGACAGGGGGCTCCTACGAGCAGTACTTC. Protein sequence: CASRGTGGSYEQYF. The chain combines TRBV6-5 with TRBJ2-7, with 11 bases aligning to TRBD1. Trimming removed 6 bases from V and 0 bases from J; junction bases left unmatched: 1. The length of the CDR3 is 14 residues. Germline V lookup: CDR1 MNHEY, CDR2 SVGAGI.

This sequence joins TRBV28 and TRBJ2-1, with 11 bases fitting TRBD2. The J segment lost 7 bases and the V segment lost 5 bases, leaving 7 bases of the junction unmatched. In germline, CDR1 is MDHEN, CDR2 SYDVKM. The CDR3 consists of 15 residues. The CDR3 reads CASSLSGTSGNEQFF. In DNA form, the CDR3 reads TGTGCCAGCAGTCTCTCCGGGACTAGCGGTAATGAGCAGTTCTTC. The whole variable domain, remainder taken from reference TRBV28 and TRBJ2-1, is DVKVTQSSRYLVKRTGEKVFLECVQDMDHENMFWYRQDPGLGLRLIYFSYDVKMKEKGDIPEGYSVSREKKERFSLILESASTNQTSMYLCASSLSGTSGNEQFFGPGTRLTVL.

The gene calls are TRBV10-1 and TRBJ1-1; D remains unclear. V was pared by 4 bases and J by 0 bases, with 9 bases between. The CDR3 is made up of 14 amino acids. Germline loops: CDR1 WNHNN, CDR2 SYGVQD (reference sequence). The CDR3 spells CASSAKTVNTEAFF. CDR3 sequence (DNA): TGCGCCAGCAGTGCCAAAACAGTGAACACTGAAGCTTTCTTT.

The rearrangement links TRBV7-2 to TRBJ2-1; the match to TRBD1 covers 8 bases. Trimming at V came to 5 bases and at J to 1 base, leaving 7 bases not matched to a gene. The CDR3 spans 16 residues. Germline loops: CDR1 SGHTA, CDR2 FQGNSA. The CDR3 nucleotides read TGTGCCAGCAGCCGCCGACAGGGGACTTCCTACAATGAGCAGTTCTTC. It codes for CASSRRQGTSYNEQFF.

The chain links TRBV4-1 to TRBJ2-1; 11 bases agree with TRBD2. With V trimmed by 1 base and J by 6 bases, 8 bases remained unmatched. From germline, CDR1 is MGHRA and CDR2 YSYEKL. This CDR3 has 17 residues. The CDR3 spells CASSQVWVTSGGNEQFF. CDR3 DNA sequence: TGCGCCAGCAGCCAAGTTTGGGTCACTAGCGGGGGCAATGAGCAGTTCTTC.

This CDR3 is CASSVVGSGNTIYF. The CDR3 region has the DNA TGTGCCAGCAGCGTAGTGGGCTCTGGAAACACCATATATTTT. The J gene is TRBJ1-3, the V gene TRBV9, with D hard to call. This CDR3 contains 14 residues. Trimming removed 0 bases at V and 0 bases at J, with 4 bases between. Per the germline V gene, CDR1 is SGDLS and CDR2 is YYNGEE.

The V gene is TRBV5-4, the J gene TRBJ2-1; possibly TRBD2 for D (6 bases). Germline-derived CDR1 and CDR2 are SGHNT and YYREEE (reference sequence). V lost 0 bases and J 9 bases, leaving 16 bases between the germline ends. This CDR3 comprises 15 residues. The CDR3 is CASSLAGREGGEQFF. DNA of the CDR3: TGTGCCAGCAGCTTGGCGGGGCGAGAGGGAGGTGAGCAGTTCTTC.

The chain carries TRBV6-1 and TRBJ1-1, with D uncertain. The CDR3 covers 10 residues. Germline assignment: CDR1 MNHNS and CDR2 SASEGT. The ends were cut back, 5 bases at V and 6 bases at J, with 4 bases in the middle. CDR3 amino acids: CASSFPEAFF. In DNA, the CDR3 is TGTGCCAGCAGTTTCCCTGAAGCTTTCTTT.

V usage is TRBV19 and J usage is TRBJ2-5; D not resolved. The CDR3 is 13 residues long. V was clipped by 10 bases and J by 4 bases, with 16 bases between them. The germline CDR1 and CDR2 sequences are LNHDA and SQIVND (reference sequence). The chain's CDR3 is CATSRMSGETQYF. The CDR3 DNA is TGTGCCACCAGCAGGATGTCGGGAGAGACCCAGTACTTC.

The chain is built from TRBV6-1 and TRBJ1-5; maybe TRBD1 (5 bases). Germline V gene data show CDR1 as MNHNS and CDR2 as SASEGT. CDR3 length: 14 amino acids. The V and J ends lost 4 bases and 4 bases respectively, with 11 bases between them. CDR3 loop: CASSAVQGNQPQHF. The CDR3 region has the DNA TGTGCCAGCAGTGCTGTTCAGGGAAATCAGCCCCAGCATTTT.

This clone turned up a few times. The rearrangement links TRBV20-1 to TRBJ1-5; D gene ambiguous. The germline V gene has CDR1 DFQATT and CDR2 SNEGSKA (reference sequence). Trimming stripped 6 bases from V and 5 bases from J, with 8 bases between. There are 11 residues in the CDR3. The CDR3 DNA reads TGCAGTGCGTACCGGGATCAGCCCCAGCATTTT. Translation: CSAYRDQPQHF.

V gene TRBV7-9 combines with J gene TRBJ2-3; D possibly uses TRBD1 or TRBD2 (7 bases each). This CDR3 comprises 16 residues. Per the germline V gene, CDR1 is SEHNR and CDR2 is FQNEAQ (reference sequence). V lost 5 bases, J lost 3 bases, and 18 bases lay in between. CDR3: CASSPGGSGKTDTQYF. For the CDR3, the DNA is TGTGCCAGCAGCCCAGGGGGGAGCGGGAAGACAGATACGCAGTATTTT.

The genes are TRBV27 and TRBJ1-5; D gene ambiguous. The V end lost 5 bases, the J end lost 7 bases, and 24 bases lay between the germline ends. CDR3 length: 17 residues. CDR1 and CDR2 from the germline V gene are MNHEY and SMNVEV (reference sequence). The CDR3 region is CASSPNLPGSLSQPQHF. CDR3 nucleotide sequence: TGTGCCAGCAGTCCCAACTTACCGGGGAGTCTTAGCCAGCCCCAGCATTTT.